These T cell receptor beta chains were read from a single sample in a study of blood T cell repertoires in COVID-19. Only in-frame clones appear in the TCRdb table, and some are missing; sequencing was by immunoSEQ multiplex PCR. The sample yields roughly 100,000 clones, 91% seen once. The source material was peripheral blood. The receptors derive from a human donor with active COVID-19. The donor label of this sample is uncertain. The CDR3 runs from the conserved cysteine through the conserved F or W. Fields, in order: D gene, V gene, J gene, CDR3 DNA, CDR3 protein. The D gene is left open where the match is weak.

>TRBD1|TRBV29-1|TRBJ2-7
TGCAGCGTCTCTCCCGGGACAGGGAACGAGCAGTACTTC
CSVSPGTGNEQYF
>-|TRBV11-2|TRBJ2-1
TGTGCCAGCAGCTTAGATGTAGGGGTTGGTTACAATGAGCAGTTCTTC
CASSLDVGVGYNEQFF
>-|TRBV15|TRBJ2-3
TGTGCCACCAGCAGAGACCCGGGGGGCACAGATACGCAGTATTTT
CATSRDPGGTDTQYF
>-|TRBV18|TRBJ1-1
TGTGCCAGCTCACCCAACCTGCTGCAATCGGACACTGAAGCTTTCTTT
CASSPNLLQSDTEAFF
>-|TRBV5-5|TRBJ2-7
TGTGCCAGCAGCTGGACAGTCTCCTACGAGCAGTACTTC
CASSWTVSYEQYF
>TRBD1|TRBV6-1|TRBJ1-2
TGTGCCAGCAGTGATGGGGACAGGGGGAGCCACACCTTC
CASSDGDRGSHTF
>TRBD1|TRBV9|TRBJ1-5
TGTGCCAGCAGCGTAGGGGACAGGGGCAATCAGCCCCAGCATTTT
CASSVGDRGNQPQHF
>TRBD1|TRBV3-1/TRBV3-2|TRBJ1-1
TGTGCCAGCAGCCCCCTACCGGGACAGGGTCAACACTACTTCAAGAACACTGAAGCTTTCTTT
CASSPLPGQGQHYFKNTEAFF
>-|TRBV5-1|TRBJ1-4
TGCGCCAGCAGCACCGACACCTCAACTAATGAAAAACTGTTTTTT
CASSTDTSTNEKLFF
>TRBD1|TRBV18|TRBJ2-7
TGTGCCAGCTCACCCTCCGGGACAGGCCTGCTCGAGCAGTACTTC
CASSPSGTGLLEQYF